Each of the 30 T cell receptor beta chains below was sequenced from the same sample in a study of T cell changes during pregnancy in multiple sclerosis. Sequencing used immunoSEQ multiplex PCR; TCRdb keeps in-frame clones, though not all of them. The sample holds roughly 100,000 clones, roughly 92% seen once. Sample: peripheral blood, taken after pregnancy. Receptors originate from a female donor with multiple sclerosis, enrolled in a pregnancy study.

V usage is TRBV27 and J usage is TRBJ2-5, with 8 positions matching TRBD2. J gave up 3 bases and V 0 bases, and 0 bases lay outside the gene matches. The CDR3 is made up of 14 amino acids. Germline lookup yields CDR1 MNHEY and CDR2 SMNVEV (reference sequence). The CDR3 bases are TGTGCCAGCAGTTTATCGCGGGGGGAAGAGACCCAGTACTTC. It encodes CASSLSRGEETQYF.

CDR3 DNA sequence: TGTGCCAGCAGCCAAAGGGGAAAGAACACTGAAGCTTTCTTT. Protein sequence: CASSQRGKNTEAFF. The rearrangement uses TRBV6-1 and TRBJ1-1; perhaps TRBD1 as D (5 bases). The CDR3 has 14 amino acids. With 6 bases removed from V and 1 base from J, the gap between germline ends came to 12 bases. The germline CDR1 and CDR2 sequences are MNHNS and SASEGT.

J is TRBJ2-1 and V is TRBV4-2, with TRBD2 matching 10 bases. The CDR3 is 14 residues long. Germline-derived CDR1 and CDR2 are LGHNA and YNFKEQ. J lost 9 bases, V lost 1 base, and 3 bases had no gene match. The CDR3 here is CASSQVRTSGEQFF. CDR3 coding DNA: TGTGCCAGCAGCCAAGTTCGGACTAGCGGTGAGCAGTTCTTC.

V is TRBV6-5 and J is TRBJ1-2; 9 bases map to TRBD1. V lost 6 bases and J lost 10; bases outside the gene matches: 15. The germline V gene encodes CDR1 MNHEY and CDR2 SVGAGI. This CDR3 region has 15 residues. The CDR3 DNA follows: TGTGCCAGCAGGGCACTCATGGGACAGGGCTTATTCTACACCTTC. It specifies CASRALMGQGLFYTF.

The chain has TRBV5-1 and TRBJ2-7; 11 bases map to TRBD2. Germline V lookup: CDR1 SGHRS, CDR2 YFSETQ. The CDR3 consists of 17 residues. The trim removed 1 base at V and 2 bases at J, leaving 8 bases unmatched. The CDR3 bases are TGCGCCAGCAGCTTGTTAGCGGGAGGGCCTGTGGCCTACGAGCAGTACTTC. This codes for CASSLLAGGPVAYEQYF.

The CDR3 sequence is CASSYVRGLLEAFF. In DNA form, the CDR3 reads TGTGCCAGCAGTTACGTCAGGGGCCTACTTGAAGCTTTCTTT. The chain couples TRBV6-6 to TRBJ1-1; maybe TRBD1 (6 bases). CDR3 length: 14 residues. Between the trimmed V and J ends, which lost 2 bases and 7 bases, there was a span of 14 bases. Per germline, CDR1 MNHNY and CDR2 SVGAGI (reference sequence).

The rearrangement links TRBV28 to TRBJ1-5; tentative D call: TRBD1 (6 bases). The V end was cut by 2 bases, the J end by 7 bases, with 15 bases between. CDR1 MDHEN and CDR2 SYDVKM come from the germline V gene. This CDR3 is built from 15 residues. Here the CDR3 reads CASSLGAGVSQPQHF. CDR3 in DNA: TGTGCCAGCAGTTTAGGTGCAGGGGTGAGCCAGCCCCAGCATTTT. The full variable domain, in which reference TRBV28 and TRBJ1-5 provide the parts outside the CDR3, is DVKVTQSSRYLVKRTGEKVFLECVQDMDHENMFWYRQDPGLGLRLIYFSYDVKMKEKGDIPEGYSVSREKKERFSLILESASTNQTSMYLCASSLGAGVSQPQHFGDGTRLSIL.

The chain links TRBV6-5 to TRBJ2-5; possible D gene TRBD2, 6 bases. CDR3 length equals 15 residues. Between the trimmed V and J ends, which lost 2 bases and 1 base, there was a span of 11 bases. CDR1 is MNHEY, CDR2 SVGAGI, per germline. The CDR3 sequence: CASSYATRTQETQYF. The CDR3 DNA is TGTGCCAGCAGTTACGCGACTAGGACCCAAGAGACCCAGTACTTC.

The gene calls are TRBV5-1 and TRBJ2-1, with D maybe TRBD2 (6 bases). CDR3 size: 15 residues. V gave up 0 bases and J gave up 3 bases, with 10 bases separating them. The germline V gene has CDR1 SGHRS and CDR2 YFSETQ. As DNA, the CDR3 is TGCGCCAGCAGCTTGGAACCTAGCGTCTACAATGAGCAGTTCTTC. It encodes CASSLEPSVYNEQFF.

J is TRBJ1-1 and V is TRBV6-5, with TRBD1 as a possible D gene (5 bases). The CDR3 has 14 residues. Trimming took off 2 bases at V and 3 bases at J, with 10 bases between the two ends. The germline gives CDR1 MNHEY, CDR2 SVGAGI. The CDR3 DNA reads as TGTGCCAGCAGTTACGGGAGGGGATACACTGAAGCTTTCTTT. It encodes CASSYGRGYTEAFF.

This clone showed up just a few times. The V call is TRBV30, the J call TRBJ1-5; the match to TRBD1 covers 7 bases. The germline V gene encodes CDR1 GTSNPN and CDR2 SVGIG (reference sequence). The V segment lost 2 bases and the J segment 5 bases; nucleotides outside the gene matches: 6. This CDR3 spans 14 amino acids. In DNA form, the CDR3 reads TGTGCCTGGAGTCCCGACAGGGATGATCAGCCCCAGCATTTT. It is translated as CAWSPDRDDQPQHF.

In this sample, this clone turned up once. The rearrangement joins TRBV27 to TRBJ2-3; 8 bases map to TRBD1. CDR1 is MNHEY and CDR2 is SMNVEV in the germline V gene (reference sequence). This CDR3 comprises 12 residues. The V gene end was trimmed by 6 bases and the J gene end by 5 bases; junction bases not matched to a gene: 1. CDR3 in amino acids: CASRTGVDTQYF. The CDR3 nucleotides read TGTGCCAGCAGGACAGGGGTAGATACGCAGTATTTT.

The chain carries TRBV6-5 and TRBJ2-7; 13 bases agree with TRBD2. The germline CDR1 and CDR2 sequences are MNHEY and SVGAGI. V gave up 5 bases and J gave up 6 bases; unmatched junction bases: 7. The CDR3 covers 15 residues. CDR3 protein: CASSPGTSGASEQYF. The CDR3 region has the DNA TGTGCCAGCAGTCCCGGGACTAGCGGGGCCAGCGAGCAGTACTTC.

The rearrangement joins TRBV7-9 to TRBJ2-3, with unresolved D. This CDR3 contains 15 residues. V was shortened by 5 bases and J by 6 bases, with 18 bases between the two germline ends. The germline gives CDR1 SEHNR, CDR2 FQNEAQ (reference sequence). Here the CDR3 DNA reads TGTGCCAGCAGCCTCCTATCGCCCCCGGTGGATACGCAGTATTTT. It is translated as CASSLLSPPVDTQYF.

CDR3 protein: CASSIVGHPTEAFF. The CDR3 DNA sequence: TGTGCCAGTAGTATAGTGGGACACCCCACTGAAGCTTTCTTT. This rearrangement joins TRBV19 to TRBJ1-1, with D possibly being TRBD1 (6 bases). This CDR3 region has 14 residues. Germline CDR1 and CDR2: LNHDA and SQIVND (reference sequence). Trimming cost V 1 base and J 4 bases, with 10 bases left between them.

V and J are TRBV10-2 and TRBJ2-3, with D unresolved. Trimming left V 4 bases short and J 1 base short, with 12 bases between. Germline loops: CDR1 WSHSY, CDR2 SAAADI. This CDR3 is built from 15 residues. CDR3 loop: CASSGGPRGTDTQYF. CDR3 nucleotide sequence: TGCGCCAGCAGTGGTGGGCCGCGTGGCACAGATACGCAGTATTTT.

CDR3 sequence: CASSYAVDTQYF. DNA for the CDR3: TGTGCCAGCAGTTACGCAGTCGATACGCAGTATTTT. The chain combines TRBV6-6 with TRBJ2-3; no firm D call. Germline V gives CDR1 MNHNY, CDR2 SVGAGI (reference sequence). V was shortened by 2 bases and J by 6 bases, with 6 bases between the two germline ends. The CDR3 totals 12 residues.

The chain recombines TRBV25-1 with TRBJ2-7; 10 bases align to TRBD2. Germline CDR1 reads MGHDK; CDR2 reads SYGVNS. Unmatched junction bases numbered 5, after V lost 4 bases and J lost 2 bases. The CDR3 has 15 residues. The CDR3 reads CASSGLAGVPYEQYF. CDR3 DNA sequence: TGTGCCAGCAGTGGTCTAGCGGGAGTTCCCTACGAGCAGTACTTC.

This chain uses TRBV5-6 with TRBJ2-2; 8 bases align to TRBD1. CDR1 and CDR2 (germline): SGHDT, YYEEEE. After removal of 4 bases from V and 3 bases from J, the junction contained 5 bases not matched to a gene. The CDR3 spans 15 residues. The chain's CDR3 is CASSPDRVDTGELFF. The CDR3 nucleotides read TGTGCCAGCAGCCCGGACAGGGTCGACACCGGGGAGCTGTTTTTT.

The V and J genes are TRBV25-1 and TRBJ2-1; D is possibly TRBD1 (6 bases). The CDR3 is made up of 13 amino acids. CDR1 and CDR2 (germline): MGHDK, SYGVNS. V lost 5 bases, J lost 6 bases, and 11 bases lay in between. DNA for the CDR3: TGTGCCAGCAGTTTCGGACAGAGCAATGAGCAGTTCTTC. This encodes CASSFGQSNEQFF.

This clone was seen only once. The J gene is TRBJ1-6, the V gene TRBV29-1, with a weak D call TRBD1 (5 bases). The V gene's germline CDR1 is SQVTM and CDR2 ANQGSEA. CDR3 length equals 13 residues. Deletions cut 7 bases from V and 5 bases from J, with 12 bases between. CDR3 in DNA: TGCAGCGCCCGGGACTCGAATAATTCACCCCTCCACTTT. It is translated as CSARDSNNSPLHF.

This chain uses TRBV10-2 with TRBJ1-2; D might be TRBD1 (5 bases). V shed 7 bases and J shed 4 bases, with 16 bases lying between them. The CDR3 spans 14 residues. The germline CDR1 and CDR2 sequences are WSHSY and SAAADI. CDR3 in amino acids: CASNPGLRPYGYTF. CDR3 DNA: TGCGCCAGCAATCCGGGACTGCGGCCCTATGGCTACACCTTC.

The CDR3 is CASRGGVNARAFF. The CDR3 DNA reads as TGTGCCAGCAGAGGGGGCGTTAACGCTAGAGCTTTCTTT. This chain links TRBV28 with TRBJ1-1; 7 bases align to TRBD1. V shed 6 bases, J shed 10 bases, and the junction held 11 bases outside the gene matches. Germline V gene data show CDR1 as MDHEN and CDR2 as SYDVKM. The CDR3 runs 13 residues.

The V gene is TRBV6-1, the J gene TRBJ2-1; 9 positions agree with TRBD1. CDR1 MNHNS and CDR2 SASEGT come from the germline V gene. The CDR3 extends over 13 amino acids. V was clipped by 4 bases and J by 10 bases; unmatched bases: 5. CDR3: CASSGRQGGEQFF. CDR3 nucleotide sequence: TGTGCCAGCAGTGGCAGACAGGGGGGCGAGCAGTTCTTC.

V and J are TRBV6-6 and TRBJ1-1; maybe TRBD1 (5 bases). The CDR3 loop spans 14 amino acids. In germline, CDR1 is MNHNY, CDR2 SVGAGI (reference sequence). With 7 bases removed from V and 0 bases from J, the gap between germline ends came to 12 bases. CDR3 protein: CASTSRGMNTEAFF. The CDR3 nucleotides are TGTGCCAGCACCTCTCGGGGGATGAACACTGAAGCTTTCTTT.

The rearrangement links TRBV6-1 to TRBJ2-1; D unresolved. Deletions cut 3 bases from V and 6 bases from J, with 12 bases between. This CDR3 has 14 residues. The germline V gene encodes CDR1 MNHNS and CDR2 SASEGT. The DNA for the CDR3 is TGTGCCAGCAGTGAGGCGGTGCACCTCAATGAGCAGTTCTTC. Amino acids: CASSEAVHLNEQFF.

This clone was found once. This chain connects TRBV7-6 to TRBJ1-3; 7 bases agree with TRBD1. Germline values: CDR1 SGHVS, CDR2 FNYEAQ. The V segment lost 5 bases and the J segment 4 bases; nucleotides outside the gene matches: 8. The CDR3 is made up of 15 amino acids. The CDR3 nucleotides read TGTGCCAGCAGCCAAGACAGGGCGAGAGGAAACACCATATATTTT. This translates into CASSQDRARGNTIYF.

The V gene is TRBV19, the J gene TRBJ2-1, with a weak D call TRBD1 (5 bases). Germline-derived CDR1 and CDR2 are LNHDA and SQIVND (reference sequence). V was clipped by 6 bases and J by 0 bases, with 12 bases between them. The CDR3 is 15 amino acids. CDR3 sequence: CASRQDDSSYNEQFF. The CDR3 DNA follows: TGTGCCAGTAGACAGGACGATAGCTCCTACAATGAGCAGTTCTTC.

The chain combines TRBV6-6 with TRBJ1-1; D possibly corresponds to TRBD1 (6 bases). The CDR3 contains 15 residues. The germline CDR1 and CDR2 sequences are MNHNY and SVGAGI (reference sequence). V was shortened by 6 bases and J by 3 bases, with 17 bases between the two germline ends. For the CDR3, the DNA is TGTGCCAGCAGGAATGGGGGCAGGGCGGACACTGAAGCTTTCTTT. Residues: CASRNGGRADTEAFF.

The chain has TRBV27 and TRBJ1-1; possible D gene TRBD1, 5 bases. V shed 4 bases and J shed 4 bases, with 16 bases lying between them. This CDR3 is 15 amino acids long. Per germline, CDR1 MNHEY and CDR2 SMNVEV (reference sequence). The CDR3 loop is CASSSPRDFVTEAFF. The CDR3 DNA reads TGTGCCAGCAGTTCCCCCCGGGACTTCGTCACTGAAGCTTTCTTT.